The 31 T cell receptor beta chains reported below all come from one sample, sequenced in a study of T-cell reconstitution after alpha-beta-depleted transplantation in children. Preparation of the TCRbeta library used unique molecular identifiers. TCRdb reprocessed the PCR reads via MiXCR and lists one record per CDR3 protein. The table has 200,000 to 250,000 distinct CDR3 sequences, 12% seen once. The input for sequencing was PBMCs from the stem cell graft donor, taken from the stem cell graft. Receptors originate from a human donor who donated a stem cell graft to a child with acute lymphoblastic leukemia.

This clonotype appeared many times. The V and J genes are TRBV10-3 and TRBJ2-7, with a tentative D call TRBD1 (6 bases). Per germline, CDR1 ENHRY and CDR2 SYGVKD. The V and J ends lost 4 bases and 1 base respectively, with 11 bases between them. The CDR3 is 14 residues long. The CDR3 here is CAISGGQVSYEQYF. Here the CDR3 DNA reads TGTGCCATCAGTGGGGGGCAGGTATCCTACGAGCAGTACTTC.

Many counts were recorded for this clonotype. The CDR3 bases are TGTGCCAGCAGCTTATTCCCGAACTCGAACACCGGGGAGCTGTTTTTT. Its translation is CASSLFPNSNTGELFF. The V and J genes are TRBV11-2 and TRBJ2-2; D gene ambiguous. CDR3 length equals 16 residues. Germline-derived CDR1 and CDR2 are SGHAT and FQNNGV. Trimming removed 2 bases at V and 0 bases at J, with 10 bases between.

The chain couples TRBV19 to TRBJ2-3, with D perhaps TRBD2 (6 bases). CDR1 LNHDA and CDR2 SQIVND come from the germline V gene (reference sequence). The CDR3 runs 15 residues. Trimming stripped 7 bases from V and 4 bases from J, with 18 bases between. CDR3 in DNA: TGTGCCAGTACCGTCGGGACTCCGGGCCCAGATACGCAGTATTTT. The encoded protein is CASTVGTPGPDTQYF.

This clonotype was seen repeatedly, ten times or more. The J gene is TRBJ2-7, the V gene TRBV11-2, with D possibly matching TRBD2 (6 bases). Trimming removed 8 bases at V and 6 bases at J, with 20 bases between. CDR3 length equals 14 residues. Germline V gives CDR1 SGHAT, CDR2 FQNNGV. CDR3 residues: CASWGVVGGGEQYF. CDR3 in DNA: TGTGCCAGCTGGGGGGTTGTCGGTGGGGGCGAGCAGTACTTC.

The V gene is TRBV5-1, the J gene TRBJ1-4; 9 bases are a match to TRBD1. The germline CDR1 and CDR2 sequences are SGHRS and YFSETQ. Trimming took 4 bases from V and 10 from J; bases not matched to a gene: 11. The CDR3 is made up of 15 amino acids. This chain's CDR3 is CASSAPQGAGRKLFF. CDR3 in DNA: TGCGCCAGCAGCGCACCACAGGGGGCAGGCAGAAAACTGTTTTTT.

This clonotype was counted at least ten times. The chain is built from TRBV11-2 and TRBJ1-1; unclear D gene. This CDR3 is 13 amino acids long. Trimming cost V 2 bases and J 6 bases, with 10 bases left between them. Germline V CDR1 and CDR2: SGHAT, FQNNGV. The CDR3 region has the DNA TGTGCCAGCAGCTTAACTGAGGGAGCTGAAGCTTTCTTT. Translating gives CASSLTEGAEAFF.

At least ten counts were recorded for this clonotype. This chain uses TRBV4-3 with TRBJ2-7; no definite D call. The CDR3 has 15 residues. The germline gives CDR1 LGHNA, CDR2 YSLEER. Trimming cost V 4 bases and J 0 bases, with 13 bases left between them. The CDR3 sequence is CASSPHSASSYEQYF. CDR3 bases: TGCGCCAGCAGCCCACACAGTGCTAGCTCCTACGAGCAGTACTTC.

V is TRBV6-1 and J is TRBJ1-5, with D unclear. V lost 4 bases to trimming and J lost 5 bases, with 9 bases between them. The CDR3 contains 13 residues. In germline, CDR1 is MNHNS, CDR2 SASEGT. CDR3 bases: TGTGCCAGCAGTGCCATCCTTGATCAGCCCCAGCATTTT. Its protein is CASSAILDQPQHF.

This clonotype appeared many times. The chain couples TRBV29-1 to TRBJ1-1, with D unresolved. V dropped 1 base and J dropped 8 bases, with 23 bases sitting between them. The CDR3 is 16 amino acids. Germline loops: CDR1 SQVTM, CDR2 ANQGSEA. The CDR3 coding sequence is TGCAGCGTTGAAGTAAAAAGGTCCGGGGTTTACTACGAAGCTTTCTTT. This sequence encodes CSVEVKRSGVYYEAFF.

This clonotype came up many times. The V call is TRBV20-1, the J call TRBJ2-1; 7 positions agree with TRBD1. This CDR3 region has 14 residues. J was trimmed by 4 bases and V by 3 bases; bases with no gene match: 6. Per the germline V gene, CDR1 is DFQATT and CDR2 is SNEGSKA (reference sequence). CDR3 region: CSASTRDSYNEQFF. CDR3 bases: TGCAGTGCTAGTACCCGGGACAGTTACAATGAGCAGTTCTTC.

This clonotype was counted ten times or more. The V gene is TRBV12-5, the J gene TRBJ2-7; D gene unclear. V was pared by 4 bases and J by 3 bases, with 13 bases between. The germline V gene has CDR1 LGHNT and CDR2 FRNRAP. CDR3 length equals 14 residues. The CDR3 DNA reads TGTGCTAGTGGTTGTGGGGAATTGGGCTACGAGCAGTACTTC. As protein: CASGCGELGYEQYF.

In its sample, this clonotype was seen many times. The rearrangement joins TRBV7-2 to TRBJ2-1; D possibly corresponds to TRBD2 (6 bases). CDR3 length equals 17 residues. V shed 3 bases and J shed 4 bases, with 19 bases lying between them. The germline CDR1 and CDR2 sequences are SGHTA and FQGNSA. The CDR3 bases are TGTGCCAGCAGCTTCCCCCAGGAGGGAGTGCTATACAATGAGCAGTTCTTC. As protein: CASSFPQEGVLYNEQFF.

This clonotype turned up a few times. J is TRBJ2-1 and V is TRBV29-1, with D unresolved. The germline V gene has CDR1 SQVTM and CDR2 ANQGSEA. The germline V and J ends were trimmed by 3 bases and 9 bases, with 12 bases remaining between them. The CDR3 covers 12 residues. CDR3 nucleotides: TGCAGCGTTGAGAGCGAGTCGCCTGAGCAGTTCTTC. Translating it yields CSVESESPEQFF.

The rearrangement joins TRBV10-3 to TRBJ2-7; D might be TRBD1 (6 bases). Germline lookup yields CDR1 ENHRY and CDR2 SYGVKD. CDR3 size: 13 residues. V lost 10 bases and J 5 bases, leaving 18 bases between the germline ends. The CDR3 DNA is TGTGCCACGGAACAGGGACCTCATGACGAGCAGTACTTC. Its protein product is CATEQGPHDEQYF.

At least ten counts were recorded for this clonotype. The chain uses TRBV10-3 and TRBJ2-1, with 10 bases fitting TRBD1. The germline gives CDR1 ENHRY, CDR2 SYGVKD. The CDR3 is 14 amino acids. Trimming cost V 10 bases and J 8 bases; bases outside gene matches: 11. The CDR3 DNA is TGTGCCACCGCCCGGGACAGGGGATCCGATGAGCAGTTCTTC. Translated: CATARDRGSDEQFF.

The gene calls are TRBV10-3 and TRBJ2-7, with a possible D match to TRBD1 (6 bases). The germline CDR1 and CDR2 sequences are ENHRY and SYGVKD. CDR3 length: 10 residues. Trimming took off 10 bases at V and 7 bases at J, with 11 bases between the two ends. The CDR3 coding sequence is TGTGCCACTAGGGGGAAGGAGCAGTACTTC. It encodes CATRGKEQYF.

This clonotype was counted many times. The chain recombines TRBV4-2 with TRBJ2-2; possibly TRBD1 for D (5 bases). Germline-derived CDR1 and CDR2 are LGHNA and YNFKEQ. The CDR3 loop spans 15 amino acids. V shed 0 bases and J shed 7 bases, with 12 bases lying between them. The CDR3 protein is CASSQDQAGIGELFF. CDR3 DNA: TGTGCCAGCAGCCAAGATCAGGCAGGGATCGGGGAGCTGTTTTTT.

This clonotype was recorded at least ten times. The rearrangement links TRBV27 to TRBJ2-5; TRBD2 is a possible D gene (5 bases). This CDR3 is built from 15 residues. CDR1 is MNHEY and CDR2 is SMNVEV in the germline V gene (reference sequence). V lost 10 bases, J lost 5 bases, and 23 bases lay in between. The CDR3 is CAISESGGKRETQYF. The CDR3 DNA is TGTGCCATCTCCGAAAGCGGAGGAAAGAGGGAGACCCAGTACTTC.

This clonotype was observed many times. The J gene is TRBJ2-3, the V gene TRBV10-3, with TRBD2 as a possible D gene (6 bases). Trimming cost V 3 bases and J 6 bases, with 19 bases left between them. Germline CDR1 reads ENHRY; CDR2 reads SYGVKD. The CDR3 contains 16 residues. The CDR3 bases are TGTGCCATCAGTGACCCACCCTCGGGGAGGTGGGATACGCAGTATTTT. Protein product: CAISDPPSGRWDTQYF.

This clonotype was seen at least ten times. The V and J genes are TRBV7-9 and TRBJ2-7; 8 bases are shared with TRBD1. From germline, CDR1 is SEHNR and CDR2 FQNEAQ (reference sequence). Germline trimming cut 5 bases from V and 2 bases from J; bases unmatched to any gene: 5. The CDR3 spans 14 residues. CDR3 DNA sequence: TGTGCCAGCAGCGTACAGGGGGGTCCCTACGAGCAGTACTTC. Its translation: CASSVQGGPYEQYF.

As concerns this clonotype: One base away lies a much larger clone, so this may be a sequencing read error. This chain connects TRBV20-1 to TRBJ1-1; 8 bases are a match to TRBD1. This CDR3 has 15 residues. Germline V gene lookup returns CDR1 DFQATT and CDR2 SNEGSKA (reference sequence). Here the CDR3 DNA reads TGCAGTGCTTCCTCAATCAGGGGGCAGGGCACTAAAGCTTTCTTT. Translated, it gives CSASSIRGQGTKAFF.

This clonotype was recorded a few times. V and J are TRBV12-3 or TRBV12-4 and TRBJ1-6; 7 nucleotides align to TRBD1. The CDR3 length is 14 residues. V lost 2 bases, J lost 5 bases, and 0 bases stayed unmatched. The CDR3 loop is CASSLQGDNSPLHF. DNA for the CDR3: TGTGCCAGCAGTTTACAGGGGGATAATTCACCCCTCCACTTT.

This clonotype has a handful of counts. The J gene is TRBJ2-1, the V gene TRBV14; a weak D match, TRBD2 (6 bases). V was pared by 0 bases and J by 6 bases, with 12 bases between. This CDR3 region has 15 residues. In germline, CDR1 is SGHDN, CDR2 FVKESK. CDR3: CASSQDGSIRNEQFF. CDR3 nucleotide sequence: TGTGCCAGCAGCCAAGACGGGAGTATACGCAATGAGCAGTTCTTC.

The sample holds many counts of this clonotype. The gene calls are TRBV20-1 and TRBJ2-7; no clear D. This CDR3 region has 13 residues. CDR1 DFQATT and CDR2 SNEGSKA come from the germline V gene (reference sequence). V lost 3 bases and J 2 bases, leaving 11 bases between the germline ends. CDR3 amino acids: CSASVLPPYEQYF. The CDR3 coding sequence is TGCAGTGCTAGCGTCCTTCCCCCCTACGAGCAGTACTTC.

Here the CDR3 DNA reads TGTGCCAGCAGTCGGCCGGGACAGGGGCTCCAAATGAACACTGAAGCTTTCTTT. It translates to CASSRPGQGLQMNTEAFF. This rearrangement joins TRBV28 to TRBJ1-1, with 10 bases fitting TRBD1. The CDR3 contains 18 residues. The trim removed 5 bases at V and 0 bases at J, leaving 12 bases unmatched. Germline CDR1 MDHEN, CDR2 SYDVKM.

In this sample, this clonotype turned up many times. The chain recombines TRBV5-1 with TRBJ1-1; 9 positions match TRBD1. The germline gives CDR1 SGHRS, CDR2 YFSETQ. V shed 4 bases and J 5 bases; nucleotides not matched to a gene: 9. The CDR3 loop spans 15 amino acids. The CDR3 region has the DNA TGCGCCAGCAGCCGGGGGGTAGGGACAGGGACTGAAGCTTTCTTT. Translation: CASSRGVGTGTEAFF. The whole variable domain, filled in from reference TRBV5-1 and TRBJ1-1, reads KAGVTQTPRYLIKTRGQQVTLSCSPISGHRSVSWYQQTPGQGLQFLFEYFSETQRNKGNFPGRFSGRQFSNSRSEMNVSTLELGDSALYLCASSRGVGTGTEAFFGQGTRLTVV.

This clonotype was seen ten or more times. This chain connects TRBV6-6 to TRBJ2-3; 7 bases are a match to TRBD2. The CDR3 is made up of 13 amino acids. Trimming at V came to 4 bases and at J to 11 bases, leaving 9 bases not matched to a gene. In germline, CDR1 is MNHNY, CDR2 SVGAGI (reference sequence). CDR3 residues: CASSLAGAPGQYF. The CDR3 DNA sequence: TGTGCCAGCAGTTTGGCGGGAGCCCCCGGGCAGTATTTT.

This clonotype was recorded many times. This sequence joins TRBV11-2 and TRBJ1-4, with TRBD1 as a possible D gene (6 bases). CDR3 length equals 16 residues. Germline V CDR1 and CDR2: SGHAT, FQNNGV. The V end was cut by 1 base, the J end by 2 bases, with 11 bases between. The CDR3 DNA is TGTGCCAGCAGCTTAGCGTCAGGGGCCACTAATGAAAAACTGTTTTTT. This translates into CASSLASGATNEKLFF.

This clonotype appeared many times. The chain combines TRBV6-4 with TRBJ2-3; TRBD2 aligns across 7 bases. Looked up from germline, CDR1 is MRHNA and CDR2 is SNTAGT. CDR3 size: 16 residues. The junction had 5 bases not matched to a gene; V was cut back by 0 bases and J by 2 bases. The CDR3 region has the DNA TGTGCCAGCAGTGACTCGGGGGGAGGGCCCACAGATACGCAGTATTTT. Residues: CASSDSGGGPTDTQYF.

V gene TRBV28 combines with J gene TRBJ2-2, with 7 bases lining up with TRBD2. V gave up 6 bases and J gave up 4 bases; unmatched junction bases: 5. Per germline, CDR1 MDHEN and CDR2 SYDVKM. This CDR3 is 14 amino acids long. The CDR3 DNA follows: TGTGCCAGCAGCCAGATAGCGGGCACCGGGGAGCTGTTTTTT. It is translated as CASSQIAGTGELFF.

This clonotype was detected many times. This sequence joins TRBV5-1 and TRBJ1-3, with 7 bases aligning to TRBD1. The CDR3 runs 15 residues. CDR1 and CDR2 from the germline V gene are SGHRS and YFSETQ. The junction had 11 bases not matched to a gene; V was cut back by 4 bases and J by 7 bases. CDR3 DNA sequence: TGCGCCAGCAGCGCTAACACGGGACAGCGGAACACCATATATTTT. As protein: CASSANTGQRNTIYF. The full variable domain, in which reference TRBV5-1 and TRBJ1-3 provide the parts outside the CDR3, is KAGVTQTPRYLIKTRGQQVTLSCSPISGHRSVSWYQQTPGQGLQFLFEYFSETQRNKGNFPGRFSGRQFSNSRSEMNVSTLELGDSALYLCASSANTGQRNTIYFGEGSWLTVV.